The sequence of this T cell receptor beta chain was determined in a study of yellow fever vaccine responses in identical twins. Findings and caveats of the study: A vaccine T cell response that seemed partly convergent and partly personalized was reported in twins.

A remark on this clonotype: Its antigen is as yet unknown.

TCRdb redid the calling of the RT-PCR reads with MiXCR, one entry per CDR3 protein. The repertoire has about 14,000 distinct CDR3 sequences, 65% to 85% of them found once; the top ten carry over 0.6%. The CDR3 runs to 15 residues. The V gene's germline CDR1 is SGHRS and CDR2 YFSETQ. Trimming cost V 0 bases and J 5 bases; bases outside gene matches: 3. The source was T cells from blood (PBMCs), unsorted or a sorted subset (not recorded which), collected before or after yellow fever vaccination (not recorded which). The chain employs TRBV5-1 and TRBJ2-2, with 8 bases fitting TRBD1. This receptor was obtained from a woman between 18 and 29 years old who received the yellow fever vaccine. CDR3 sequence reads: CASSLDRGTTGELFF. The DNA of the CDR3 is TGCGCCAGCAGCTTGGACAGGGGGACGACCGGGGAGCTGTTTTTT.